The 14 T cell receptor beta chains below all came from one sample that was sequenced in a study of early T cells in non-severe SARS-CoV-2 infection. TCRdb re-derived calls from the 5' RACE reads in MiXCR, one entry per CDR3 protein. The table shows 66,000 or so distinct CDR3 sequences, with about 13% occurring only once. Material: whole blood. These receptors were collected from an adult who was a healthcare worker with PCR-confirmed SARS-CoV-2 infection or an uninfected control (not recorded which).

The chain couples TRBV7-6 to TRBJ2-1; D is unresolved. The CDR3 consists of 13 residues. Germline V gene lookup returns CDR1 SGHVS and CDR2 FNYEAQ. Trimming removed 5 bases from V and 5 bases from J, with 10 bases in between. Here the CDR3 DNA reads TGTGCCAGCAGCCCCCCTAGGGACAATGAGCAGTTCTTC. This sequence encodes CASSPPRDNEQFF.

This chain joins TRBV10-3 and TRBJ2-3, with 10 bases identical to TRBD2. V lost 6 bases, J lost 7 bases, and 7 bases stayed unmatched. CDR3 size: 14 residues. Germline V gives CDR1 ENHRY, CDR2 SYGVKD. The CDR3 sequence: CAISRAGGPNTQYF. The CDR3 DNA reads as TGTGCCATCAGCCGAGCGGGAGGGCCGAATACGCAGTATTTT.

This clonotype was picked up a small number of times. The chain has TRBV18 and TRBJ2-3; D gene unclear. This CDR3 comprises 15 residues. Germline V CDR1 and CDR2: KGHSH, LQKENI. Trimming cost V 0 bases and J 1 base, with 8 bases left between them. CDR3 sequence (DNA): TGTGCCAGCTCACCACCCGACGTCGGCACAGATACGCAGTATTTT. Protein sequence: CASSPPDVGTDTQYF.

The chain is built from TRBV5-5 and TRBJ1-3; D remains unclear. The germline gives CDR1 SGHKS, CDR2 YYEKEE (reference sequence). This CDR3 has 14 residues. V was cut by 4 bases and J by 7 bases, with 15 bases left in between. The CDR3 sequence: CASSVSGTGNTIYF. CDR3 coding DNA: TGTGCCAGCAGCGTGTCGGGCACGGGGAACACCATATATTTT.

This clonotype was counted ten times or more. The V call is TRBV7-3, the J call TRBJ2-1; the D gene is possibly TRBD1 (6 bases). CDR1 SGHTA and CDR2 FQGTGA come from the germline V gene. The V gene lost 5 bases and the J gene lost 3 bases, with 14 bases spanning the gap. The CDR3 covers 15 residues. The CDR3 sequence: CASSVQGSGYNEQFF. The DNA for the CDR3 is TGTGCCAGCAGCGTCCAGGGGAGCGGCTACAATGAGCAGTTCTTC. Full variable domain (rest looked up from reference TRBV7-3 and TRBJ2-1): GAGVSQTPSNKVTEKGKYVELRCDPISGHTALYWYRQSLGQGPEFLIYFQGTGAADDSGLPNDRFFAVRPEGSVSTLKIQRTERGDSAVYLCASSVQGSGYNEQFFGPGTRLTVL.

V usage is TRBV27 and J usage is TRBJ2-7; D might be TRBD2 (6 bases). Looked up from germline, CDR1 is MNHEY and CDR2 is SMNVEV (reference sequence). The V end lost 6 bases, the J end lost 6 bases, and 18 bases lay between the germline ends. This CDR3 region has 14 residues. In DNA form, the CDR3 reads TGTGCCAGCAGCTTACCGGGACTGCACTCCGAGCAGTACTTC. It is translated as CASSLPGLHSEQYF.

This clonotype has ten or more counts. This chain uses TRBV28 with TRBJ2-7, with 8 bases matching TRBD2. The CDR3 spans 13 residues. CDR1 and CDR2 (germline): MDHEN, SYDVKM. The V segment lost 7 bases and the J segment 6 bases; nucleotides outside the gene matches: 8. For the CDR3, the DNA is TGTGCCAGCACCCCGGCGGGGGGAACCGAGCAGTACTTC. Protein: CASTPAGGTEQYF.

This clonotype occurred many times. This chain uses TRBV20-1 with TRBJ2-1, with a weak D call TRBD2 (6 bases). V was shortened by 6 bases and J by 2 bases, with 20 bases between the two germline ends. This CDR3 spans 16 amino acids. Per the germline V gene, CDR1 is DFQATT and CDR2 is SNEGSKA (reference sequence). CDR3: CSAKGWGAGPYNEQFF. The CDR3, as DNA: TGCAGTGCCAAAGGTTGGGGAGCGGGCCCCTACAATGAGCAGTTCTTC.

This clonotype was observed a handful of times. V is TRBV4-1 and J is TRBJ1-2; 8 bases line up with TRBD1. This CDR3 is built from 16 residues. V was clipped by 0 bases and J by 8 bases; unmatched bases: 11. Germline V CDR1 and CDR2: MGHRA, YSYEKL. CDR3 protein: CASSQDQNRDRYGYTF. The CDR3 coding sequence is TGCGCCAGCAGCCAAGATCAGAACCGGGACAGGTACGGCTACACCTTC.

The chain recombines TRBV7-8 with TRBJ1-2; tentative D call: TRBD1 (6 bases). Trimming removed 5 bases at V and 4 bases at J, with 11 bases between. Germline values: CDR1 SGHVS, CDR2 FQNEAQ. The CDR3 runs 13 residues. DNA of the CDR3: TGTGCCAGCAGCATGGACAGAACCTATGGCTACACCTTC. Protein sequence: CASSMDRTYGYTF.

As to this clonotype: Its ends do not fully match the called genes, so a read error is possible. CDR3 sequence (DNA): TGTGCCAGCAGCGTAGGAGCCCCCTCTAGCGGGAGCTCTGGGACCAACGTCCTGACTTTC. This sequence encodes CASSVGAPSSGSSGTNVLTF. The chain is built from TRBV9 and TRBJ2-6, with 10 bases fitting TRBD2. CDR1 is SGDLS, CDR2 YYNGEE, per germline. CDR3 size: 20 residues.

This clonotype was found a few times. The chain employs TRBV28 and TRBJ1-1, with 9 bases fitting TRBD1. CDR3 length: 11 amino acids. Per the germline V gene, CDR1 is MDHEN and CDR2 is SYDVKM. Unmatched junction bases numbered 3, after V lost 6 bases and J lost 10 bases. CDR3 loop: CASSPDRGAFF. CDR3 nucleotides: TGTGCCAGCAGCCCGGACAGGGGAGCTTTCTTT.

This clonotype was observed many times. The chain combines TRBV6-1 with TRBJ2-7; D tentatively reads TRBD1 or TRBD2 (5 bases each). The CDR3 loop spans 17 amino acids. Germline CDR1 MNHNS, CDR2 SASEGT. The V gene lost 6 bases and the J gene lost 2 bases, with 23 bases spanning the gap. CDR3 coding DNA: TGTGCCAGCAGAGGTCCTTACGAGGGCCGGGGACCCTACGAGCAGTACTTC. It specifies CASRGPYEGRGPYEQYF.

The genes are TRBV6-2 or TRBV6-3 and TRBJ2-1; 8 bases align to TRBD2. The CDR3 totals 15 residues. Germline V gene sequence: CDR1 MNHEY, CDR2 SVGEGT. After removal of 2 bases from V and 5 bases from J, the junction contained 5 bases not matched to a gene. CDR3 nucleotides: TGTGCCAGCAGTTACGGCGGGGGGCTAGACAATGAGCAGTTCTTC. Its translation is CASSYGGGLDNEQFF.